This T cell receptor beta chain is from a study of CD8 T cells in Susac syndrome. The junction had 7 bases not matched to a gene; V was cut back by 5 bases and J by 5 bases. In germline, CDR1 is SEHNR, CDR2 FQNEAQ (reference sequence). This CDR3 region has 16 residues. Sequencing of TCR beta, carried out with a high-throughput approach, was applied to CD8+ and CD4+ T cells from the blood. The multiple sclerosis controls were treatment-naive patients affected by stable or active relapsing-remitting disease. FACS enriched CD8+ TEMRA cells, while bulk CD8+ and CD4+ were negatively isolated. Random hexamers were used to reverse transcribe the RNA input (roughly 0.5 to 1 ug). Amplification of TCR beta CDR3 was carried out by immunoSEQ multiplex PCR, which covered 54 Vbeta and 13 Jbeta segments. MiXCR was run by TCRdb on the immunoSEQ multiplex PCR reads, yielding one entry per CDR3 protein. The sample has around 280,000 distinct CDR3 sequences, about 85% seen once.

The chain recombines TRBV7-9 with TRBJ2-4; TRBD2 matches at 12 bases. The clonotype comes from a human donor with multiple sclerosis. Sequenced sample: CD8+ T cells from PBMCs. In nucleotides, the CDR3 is TGTGCCAGCAGCCTTGGACTAGCGGGAAGTCAAAACATTCAGTACTTC. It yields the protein CASSLGLAGSQNIQYF.